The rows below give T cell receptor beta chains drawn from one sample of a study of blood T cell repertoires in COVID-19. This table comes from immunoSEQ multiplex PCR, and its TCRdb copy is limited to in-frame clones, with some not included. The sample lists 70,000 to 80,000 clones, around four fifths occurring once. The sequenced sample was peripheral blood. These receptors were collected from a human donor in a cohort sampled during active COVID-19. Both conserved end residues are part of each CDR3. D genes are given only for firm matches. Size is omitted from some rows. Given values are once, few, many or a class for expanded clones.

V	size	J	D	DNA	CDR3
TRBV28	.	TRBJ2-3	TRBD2	TGTGCCAGCAGTCCCGGCAGCGGGGGGGGTATAGATACGCAGTATTTT	CASSPGSGGGIDTQYF
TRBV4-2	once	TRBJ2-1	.	TGTGCCAGCAGCCAAGATCCAGCCGGGGGTAACAATGAGCAGTTCTTC	CASSQDPAGGNNEQFF
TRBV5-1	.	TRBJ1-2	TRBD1	TGCGCCAGCAGCTCTGGACAGGCGGACTATGGCTACACCTTC	CASSSGQADYGYTF
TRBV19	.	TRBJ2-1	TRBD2	TGTGCCAGTGGCTCCTTAGGCGGGGGGGCAGGCGGCGAGCAGTTCTTC	CASGSLGGGAGGEQFF
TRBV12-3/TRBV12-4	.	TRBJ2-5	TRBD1	TGTGCCAGCAGTCCCCGGACAGGGGAGACCCAGTACTTC	CASSPRTGETQYF
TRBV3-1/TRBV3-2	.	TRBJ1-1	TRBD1	TGTGCCAGCAGCCGACAGGGGGACCACACTGAAGCTTTCTTT	CASSRQGDHTEAFF
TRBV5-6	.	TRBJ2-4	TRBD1	TGTGCCAGCAGCTACCGGGGACAGAACAAAAACATTCAGTACTTC	CASSYRGQNKNIQYF
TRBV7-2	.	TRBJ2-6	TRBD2	TGTGCCAGCAGCTTAGGGGGGGGACGGGCCAACGTCCTGACTTTC	CASSLGGGRANVLTF
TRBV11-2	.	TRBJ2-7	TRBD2	TGTGCCAGCAGCACCGCCCTAGCGGGATACTACGAGCAGTACTTC	CASSTALAGYYEQYF
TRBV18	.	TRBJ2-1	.	TGTGCCAGCTCACCTCCTAGTGGGAGTGAGCAGTTCTTC	CASSPPSGSEQFF
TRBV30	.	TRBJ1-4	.	TGTGCCTGGAGGAGGTTGGACACCATAGCAACTAATGAAAAACTGTTTTTT	CAWRRLDTIATNEKLFF
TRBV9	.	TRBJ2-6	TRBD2	TGTGCCAGCCAGTCGGGGGAGGGCCTCGGGGCCAACGTCCTGACTTTC	CASQSGEGLGANVLTF
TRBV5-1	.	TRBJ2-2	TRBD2	TGCGCCAGCAAAAGGTGGCTAGCGGGAGTCACCGGGGAGCTGTTTTTT	CASKRWLAGVTGELFF
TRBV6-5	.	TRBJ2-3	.	TGTGCCAGCAGGGAGGGAGGCGGGGGCACAGATACGCAGTATTTT	CASREGGGGTDTQYF
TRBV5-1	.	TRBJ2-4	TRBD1	TGCGCCAGCAGCTTAAGACAGGGAACCATTCAGTACTTC	CASSLRQGTIQYF
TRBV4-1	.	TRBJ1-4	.	TGCGCCAGCAGCCTTCCGGACAGTCTTAATGAAAAACTGTTTTTT	CASSLPDSLNEKLFF
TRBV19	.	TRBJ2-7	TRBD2	TGTGCCAGTAGAAGGGAGGGTAGCGGGAGCTCCTACGAGCAGTACTTC	CASRREGSGSSYEQYF
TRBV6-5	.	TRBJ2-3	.	TGTGCCAGCAAGAAGACAGGAACAACAGATACGCAGTATTTT	CASKKTGTTDTQYF
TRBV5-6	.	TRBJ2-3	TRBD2	TGTGCCAGCAGCTCTTCGCCTAAGCGGGGGGTCACAGATACGCAGTATTTT	CASSSSPKRGVTDTQYF
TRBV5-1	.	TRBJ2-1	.	TGCGCCAGCAGCTTGGAGGGGCCGAGGAATGAGCAGTTCTTC	CASSLEGPRNEQFF
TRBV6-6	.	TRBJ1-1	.	TGTGCCAGCAGTTCCACAGGGCTAGGTCCTGAAGCTTTCTTT	CASSSTGLGPEAFF
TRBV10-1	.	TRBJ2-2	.	TGCGCCAGCAACGAGGTTTTCGGGGAGCTGTTTTTT	CASNEVFGELFF
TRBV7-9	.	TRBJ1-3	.	TGTGCCAGCAGCCGCGGTTCCGGCTCTGGAAACACCATATATTTT	CASSRGSGSGNTIYF
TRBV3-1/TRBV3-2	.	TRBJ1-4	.	TGTGCCAGCAGCACCCACGGGGAAAAACTGTTTTTT	CASSTHGEKLFF
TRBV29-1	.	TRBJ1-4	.	TGCAGCGTTGAAGGTGAAGCCGCTACAGGGCCTCTGTTTTTT	CSVEGEAATGPLFF
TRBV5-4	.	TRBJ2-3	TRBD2	TGTGCCAGCAGCCTCGGACTAGCGGGGGGGCAGATCGATACGCAGTATTTT	CASSLGLAGGQIDTQYF
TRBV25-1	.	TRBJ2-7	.	TGTGCCAGCAGTGATCATAACAGCCCCGGGGGCGAGCAGTACTTC	CASSDHNSPGGEQYF
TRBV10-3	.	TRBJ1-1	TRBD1	TGTGCCATCAGTACACCCCGGACAGGGAACACTGAAGCTTTCTTT	CAISTPRTGNTEAFF
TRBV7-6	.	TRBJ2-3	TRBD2	TGTGCCAGCAGTTATACTAGCGGGAGGAGGGATACGCAGTATTTT	CASSYTSGRRDTQYF
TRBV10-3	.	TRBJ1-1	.	TGTGCCACTGGGCGACGGTCCGCAACGAACACTGAAGCTTTCTTT	CATGRRSATNTEAFF
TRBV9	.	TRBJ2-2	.	TGTGCCAGCAGCGTATTTCAGAACACCGGGGAGCTGTTTTTT	CASSVFQNTGELFF
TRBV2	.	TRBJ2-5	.	TGTGCCAGCAGTGAAGCACCCAGGGCAAAGACCCAGTACTTC	CASSEAPRAKTQYF
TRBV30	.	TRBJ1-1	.	TGTGCCTGGAGTCCCAGACATAACACTGAAGCTTTCTTT	CAWSPRHNTEAFF
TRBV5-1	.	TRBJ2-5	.	TGCGCCAGCAGCCCTGGGGGGTCGCGGGGAGAGACCCAGTACTTC	CASSPGGSRGETQYF
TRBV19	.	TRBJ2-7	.	TGTGCCAGTAGATCAAAACAGGGTGGTCCCCACGAGCAGTACTTC	CASRSKQGGPHEQYF
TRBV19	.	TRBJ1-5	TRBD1	TGTGCCAGTAGTCCGGGACAGGGAAGTCAGCCCCAGCATTTT	CASSPGQGSQPQHF
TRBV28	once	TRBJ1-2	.	TGTGCCAGCAGTTTCTCAGGGAACTATGGCTACACCTTC	CASSFSGNYGYTF
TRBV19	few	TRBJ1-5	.	TGTGCCAGTAGTCCCGAGGGGGATCAGCCCCAGCATTTT	CASSPEGDQPQHF
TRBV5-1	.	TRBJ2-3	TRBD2	TGCGCCAGCAGCTTGGGACTAGCGGGAGAAGATACGCAGTATTTT	CASSLGLAGEDTQYF
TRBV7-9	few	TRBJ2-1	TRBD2	TGTGCCAGCAGCTCAACCGGGACTATGGCCATACATTGGGAGCAGTTCTTC	CASSSTGTMAIHWEQFF
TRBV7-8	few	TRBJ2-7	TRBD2	TGTGCCAGCAGCCCCTTCCGAGCGGGGCCGTACGAGCAGTACTTC	CASSPFRAGPYEQYF
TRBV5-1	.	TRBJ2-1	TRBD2	TGCGCCAGCAGCCTGGTACCTAGCGGGGGGGTGATGGTTTACAATGAGCAGTTCTTC	CASSLVPSGGVMVYNEQFF
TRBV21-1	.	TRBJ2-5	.	TGTGCCAGCAGCAGCGCGGGAGAGGGCCAAGAGACCCAGTACTTC	CASSSAGEGQETQYF
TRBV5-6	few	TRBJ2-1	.	TGTGCCAGCAGCCGTTTGACTCAGGAGCAGTTCTTC	CASSRLTQEQFF
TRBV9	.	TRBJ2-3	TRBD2	TGTGCCAGCAGCGTATCGGGACTAGCGGGAGGAGATACGCAGTATTTT	CASSVSGLAGGDTQYF
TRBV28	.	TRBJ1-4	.	TGTGCCAGCAGGGACTACACGGACTTAAATGAAAAACTGTTTTTT	CASRDYTDLNEKLFF
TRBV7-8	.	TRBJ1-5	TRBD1	TGTGCCAGCAGCTTGGGACAGGGGACGAGCAATCAGCCCCAGCATTTT	CASSLGQGTSNQPQHF
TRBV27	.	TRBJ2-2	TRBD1	TGTGCCAGCAGCCCGGACAGGCTAGTAGGGGACACCGGGGAGCTGTTTTTT	CASSPDRLVGDTGELFF
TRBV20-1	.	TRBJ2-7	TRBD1	TGCAGTGCTAGTGACAGGGTATACTACGAGCAGTACTTC	CSASDRVYYEQYF
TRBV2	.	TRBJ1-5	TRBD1	TGTGCCAGCAGGGGGGACAGGCGGGGTCAGCCCCAGCATTTT	CASRGDRRGQPQHF
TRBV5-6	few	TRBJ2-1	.	TGTGCCAGCAGCTTGCTTCGACAGAAGCAGTTCTTC	CASSLLRQKQFF
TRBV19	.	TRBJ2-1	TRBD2	TGTGCCAGTAGCCTCTTGGGAGGGAGGTCCTACAATGAGCAGTTCTTC	CASSLLGGRSYNEQFF
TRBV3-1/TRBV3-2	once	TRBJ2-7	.	TGTGCCAGCAGCCAACCTCCTGCGGACGAGCAGTACTTC	CASSQPPADEQYF
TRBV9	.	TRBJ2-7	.	TGTGCCAGCGCCCCGGCCGGGTTCTCCTACGAGCAGTACTTC	CASAPAGFSYEQYF
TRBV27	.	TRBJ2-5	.	TGTGCCAGCAGTTTTTTGGGCACACAAGAGACCCAGTACTTC	CASSFLGTQETQYF
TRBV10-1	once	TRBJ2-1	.	TGCGCCAGCAACGACCGAGACTCTGAGCAGTTCTTC	CASNDRDSEQFF
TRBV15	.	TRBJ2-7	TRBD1	TGTGCCACCAGCAGAGTGGGACAGCCCTACGAGCAGTACTTC	CATSRVGQPYEQYF
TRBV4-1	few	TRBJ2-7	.	TGCGCCAGCAGCCAACCCTGGGTTGGAGGCCGGGCCTACGAGCAGTACTTC	CASSQPWVGGRAYEQYF